The T cell receptor beta chain under discussion was sequenced for a study of cytomegalovirus exposure and HLA in healthy donors. Study summary: Within an early data release were around 80 million unique TCRs drawn from HLA-typed donors.

The CDR3 is 12 amino acids. The germline gives CDR1 SGHKS, CDR2 YYEKEE (reference sequence). The V and J ends lost 4 bases and 3 bases respectively, with 8 bases between them. A multiplex PCR was run with 60 Vbeta primers and 13 Jbeta primers. Sequencing used immunoSEQ multiplex PCR; TCRdb keeps in-frame clones, though not all of them. The sample yields about 200,000 clones, approximately 70% seen once. This clone was recorded only once. The sequenced material came from PBMCs. This TCR derives from a man aged 35 to 55 in good health and CMV-seropositive. The V gene is TRBV5-5, the J gene TRBJ2-7, with a weak D call TRBD1 (5 bases). The CDR3 here is CASSLDIYEQYF. The CDR3 nucleotides are TGTGCCAGCAGCCTGGACATCTACGAGCAGTACTTC.